The T cell receptor beta chain under discussion was sequenced for a study of shared clonotypes between healthy human individuals. Clones were sequenced by immunoSEQ multiplex PCR, and TCRdb holds only the in-frame ones, with some missing. The repertoire includes about 1.5 million clones, 98% of them detected once, and approximately 0.45% sits in the top ten. The CDR3 has 13 amino acids. Per the germline V gene, CDR1 is SQVTM and CDR2 is ANQGSEA. The ends were cut back, 6 bases at V and 4 bases at J, with 13 bases in the middle. The sequence was collected from a man younger than 40 in good health. Material: naive CD4+ T cells sorted from blood. The subset: CD45RA+ positively selected. The J gene is TRBJ2-1, the V gene TRBV29-1; D gene uncertain. CDR3 loop: CSVAPRQYNEQFF. CDR3 DNA: TGCAGCGTGGCCCCCAGGCAATACAATGAGCAGTTCTTC.